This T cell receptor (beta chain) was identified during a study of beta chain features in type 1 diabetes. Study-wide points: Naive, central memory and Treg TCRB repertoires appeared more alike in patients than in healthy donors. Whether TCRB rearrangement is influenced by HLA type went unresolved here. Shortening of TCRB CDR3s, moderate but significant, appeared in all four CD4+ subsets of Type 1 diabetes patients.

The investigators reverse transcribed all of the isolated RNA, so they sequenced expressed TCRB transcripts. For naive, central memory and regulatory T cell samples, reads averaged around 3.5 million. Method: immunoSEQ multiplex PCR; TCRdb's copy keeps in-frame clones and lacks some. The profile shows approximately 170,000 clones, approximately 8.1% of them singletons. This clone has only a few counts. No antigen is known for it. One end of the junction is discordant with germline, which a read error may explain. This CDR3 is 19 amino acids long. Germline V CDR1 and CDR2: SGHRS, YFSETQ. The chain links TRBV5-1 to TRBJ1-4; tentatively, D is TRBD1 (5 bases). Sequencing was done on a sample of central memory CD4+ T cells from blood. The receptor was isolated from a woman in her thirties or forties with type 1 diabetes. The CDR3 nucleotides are TGCGCCAGCAGTTTGGACGCTGGGGCAGGGAGGCGGACTAATGAAAAACTGTTTTTT. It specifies CASSLDAGAGRRTNEKLFF.